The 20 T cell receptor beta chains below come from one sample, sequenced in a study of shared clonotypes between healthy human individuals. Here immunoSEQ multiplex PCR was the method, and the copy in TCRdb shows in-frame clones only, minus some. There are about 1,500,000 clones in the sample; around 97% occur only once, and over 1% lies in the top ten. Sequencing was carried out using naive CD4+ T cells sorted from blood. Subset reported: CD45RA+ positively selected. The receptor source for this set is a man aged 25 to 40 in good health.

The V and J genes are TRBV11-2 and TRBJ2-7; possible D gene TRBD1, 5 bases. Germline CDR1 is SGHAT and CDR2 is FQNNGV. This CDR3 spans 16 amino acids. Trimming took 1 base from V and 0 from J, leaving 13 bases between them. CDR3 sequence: CASSLGRRTSSYEQYF. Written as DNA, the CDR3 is TGTGCCAGCAGCTTAGGTAGACGGACAAGCTCCTACGAGCAGTACTTC. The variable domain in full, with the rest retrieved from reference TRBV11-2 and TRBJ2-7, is EAGVAQSPRYKIIEKRQSVAFWCNPISGHATLYWYQQILGQGPKLLIQFQNNGVVDDSQLPKDRFSAERLKGVDSTLKIQPAKLEDSAVYLCASSLGRRTSSYEQYFGPGTRLTVT.

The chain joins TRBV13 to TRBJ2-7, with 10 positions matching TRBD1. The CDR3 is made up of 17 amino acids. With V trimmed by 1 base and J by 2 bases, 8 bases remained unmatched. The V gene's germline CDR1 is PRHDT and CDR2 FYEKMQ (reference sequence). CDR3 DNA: TGTGCCAGCAGCTTAGTGGGAGGCGGGACAGGGGCCTACGAGCAGTACTTC. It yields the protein CASSLVGGGTGAYEQYF.

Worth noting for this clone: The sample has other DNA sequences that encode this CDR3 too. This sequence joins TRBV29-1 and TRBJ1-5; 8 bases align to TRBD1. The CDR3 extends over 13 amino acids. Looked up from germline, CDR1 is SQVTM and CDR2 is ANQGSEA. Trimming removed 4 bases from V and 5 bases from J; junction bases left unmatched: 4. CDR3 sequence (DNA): TGCAGCGTTGTTGGACAGGGTGATCAGCCCCAGCATTTT. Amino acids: CSVVGQGDQPQHF.

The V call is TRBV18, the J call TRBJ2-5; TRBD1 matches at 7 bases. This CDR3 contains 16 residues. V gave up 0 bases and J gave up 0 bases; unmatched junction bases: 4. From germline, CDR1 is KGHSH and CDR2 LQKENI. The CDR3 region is CASSPPWGQYQETQYF. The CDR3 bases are TGTGCCAGCTCACCACCGTGGGGACAGTACCAAGAGACCCAGTACTTC.

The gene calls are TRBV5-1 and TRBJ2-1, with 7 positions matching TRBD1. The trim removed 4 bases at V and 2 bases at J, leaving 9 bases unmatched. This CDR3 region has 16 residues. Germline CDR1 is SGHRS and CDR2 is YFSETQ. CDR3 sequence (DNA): TGCGCCAGCAGCCGACGAGAACAGGGGCCCTACAATGAGCAGTTCTTC. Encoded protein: CASSRREQGPYNEQFF.

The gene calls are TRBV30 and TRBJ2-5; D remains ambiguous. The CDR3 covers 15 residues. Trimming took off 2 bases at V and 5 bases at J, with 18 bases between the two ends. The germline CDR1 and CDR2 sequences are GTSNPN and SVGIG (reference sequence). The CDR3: CAWSPWEGFSETQYF. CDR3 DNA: TGTGCCTGGAGTCCTTGGGAAGGGTTCTCCGAGACCCAGTACTTC.

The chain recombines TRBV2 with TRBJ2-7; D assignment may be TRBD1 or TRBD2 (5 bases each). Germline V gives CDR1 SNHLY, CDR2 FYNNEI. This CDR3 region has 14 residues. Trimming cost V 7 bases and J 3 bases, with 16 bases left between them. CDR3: CASKIPGADYEQYF. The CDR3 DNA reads TGTGCCAGCAAAATCCCCGGGGCCGACTACGAGCAGTACTTC. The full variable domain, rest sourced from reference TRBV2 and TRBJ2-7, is EPEVTQTPSHQVTQMGQEVILRCVPISNHLYFYWYRQILGQKVEFLVSFYNNEISEKSEIFDDQFSVERPDGSNFTLKIRSTKLEDSAMYFCASKIPGADYEQYFGPGTRLTVT.

This chain's CDR3 is CASRERNTIYF. In DNA, the CDR3 is TGTGCCAGCAGAGAAAGAAACACCATATATTTT. The chain carries TRBV28 and TRBJ1-3; no firm D call. Germline CDR1 MDHEN, CDR2 SYDVKM. The CDR3 spans 11 residues. The V gene lost 6 bases and the J gene lost 5 bases, with 5 bases spanning the gap. Filled out from reference TRBV28 and TRBJ1-3, the complete variable domain reads DVKVTQSSRYLVKRTGEKVFLECVQDMDHENMFWYRQDPGLGLRLIYFSYDVKMKEKGDIPEGYSVSREKKERFSLILESASTNQTSMYLCASRERNTIYFGEGSWLTVV.

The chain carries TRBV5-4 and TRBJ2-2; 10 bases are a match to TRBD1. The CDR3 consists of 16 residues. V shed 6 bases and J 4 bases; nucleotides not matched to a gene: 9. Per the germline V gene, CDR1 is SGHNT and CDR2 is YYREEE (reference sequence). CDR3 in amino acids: CASTSKGQGTTGELFF. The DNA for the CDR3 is TGTGCCAGCACCTCTAAGGGACAGGGGACCACCGGGGAGCTGTTTTTT.

This CDR3 reads CASSKNLEETQYF. The CDR3 coding sequence is TGTGCCAGCAGCAAGAACTTGGAAGAGACCCAGTACTTC. The V call is TRBV7-2, the J call TRBJ2-5; D is undetermined. CDR1 and CDR2 (germline): SGHTA, FQGNSA. The CDR3 covers 13 residues. V lost 5 bases and J 3 bases, leaving 10 bases between the germline ends. The whole variable domain, remainder taken from reference TRBV7-2 and TRBJ2-5, is GAGVSQSPSNKVTEKGKDVELRCDPISGHTALYWYRQSLGQGLEFLIYFQGNSAPDKSGLPSDRFSAERTGGSVSTLTIQRTQQEDSAVYLCASSKNLEETQYFGPGTRLLVL.

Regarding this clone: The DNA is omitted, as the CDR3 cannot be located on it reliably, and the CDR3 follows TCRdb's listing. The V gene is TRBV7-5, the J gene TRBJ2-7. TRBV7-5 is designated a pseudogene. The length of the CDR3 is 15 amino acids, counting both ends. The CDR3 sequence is CVRSLVGVGSYEQYF.

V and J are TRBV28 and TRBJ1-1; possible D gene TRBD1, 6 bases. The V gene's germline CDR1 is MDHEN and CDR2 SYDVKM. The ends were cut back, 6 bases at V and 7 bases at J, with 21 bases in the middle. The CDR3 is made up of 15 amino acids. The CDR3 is CASRQGNSVAGEAFF. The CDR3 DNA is TGTGCCAGCAGGCAGGGGAACTCCGTCGCCGGTGAAGCTTTCTTT.

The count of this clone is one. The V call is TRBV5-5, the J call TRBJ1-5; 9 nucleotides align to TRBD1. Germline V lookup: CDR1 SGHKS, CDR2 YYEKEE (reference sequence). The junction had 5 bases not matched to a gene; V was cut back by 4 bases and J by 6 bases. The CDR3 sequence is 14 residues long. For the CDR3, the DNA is TGTGCCAGCAGCCCCCGGGACAGGGTTCAGCCCCAGCATTTT. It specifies CASSPRDRVQPQHF.

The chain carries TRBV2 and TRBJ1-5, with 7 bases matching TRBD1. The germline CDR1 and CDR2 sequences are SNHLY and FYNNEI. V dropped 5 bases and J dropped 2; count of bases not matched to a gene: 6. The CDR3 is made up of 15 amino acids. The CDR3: CASSTQGLRNQPQHF. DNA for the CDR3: TGTGCCAGCAGTACACAGGGGTTGCGCAATCAGCCCCAGCATTTT.

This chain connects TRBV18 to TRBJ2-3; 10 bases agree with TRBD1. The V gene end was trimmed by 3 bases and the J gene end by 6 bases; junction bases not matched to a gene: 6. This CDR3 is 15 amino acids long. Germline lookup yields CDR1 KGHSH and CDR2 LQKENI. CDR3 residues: CASSPGQGMRDTQYF. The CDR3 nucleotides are TGTGCCAGCTCACCGGGACAGGGGATGCGGGATACGCAGTATTTT.

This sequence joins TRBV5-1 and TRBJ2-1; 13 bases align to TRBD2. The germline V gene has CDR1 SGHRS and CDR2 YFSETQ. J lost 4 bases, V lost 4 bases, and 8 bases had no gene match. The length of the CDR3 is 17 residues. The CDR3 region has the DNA TGCGCCAGCAGCCCGGGACTAGCGGGGAAGATTTACAATGAGCAGTTCTTC. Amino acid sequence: CASSPGLAGKIYNEQFF.

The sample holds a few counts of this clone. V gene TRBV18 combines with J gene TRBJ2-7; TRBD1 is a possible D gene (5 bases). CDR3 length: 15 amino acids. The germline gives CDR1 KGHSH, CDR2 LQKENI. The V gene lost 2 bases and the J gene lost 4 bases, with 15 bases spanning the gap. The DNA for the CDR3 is TGTGCCAGCTCACCAGGGCTGGGGCTGCGGTACGAGCAGTACTTC. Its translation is CASSPGLGLRYEQYF.

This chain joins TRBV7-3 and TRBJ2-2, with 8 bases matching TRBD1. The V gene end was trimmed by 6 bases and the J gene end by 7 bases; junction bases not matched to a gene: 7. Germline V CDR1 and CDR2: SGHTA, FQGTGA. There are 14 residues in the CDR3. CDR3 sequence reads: CASSKDRVVGELFF. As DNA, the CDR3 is TGTGCCAGCAGTAAGGACAGGGTCGTCGGGGAGCTGTTTTTT. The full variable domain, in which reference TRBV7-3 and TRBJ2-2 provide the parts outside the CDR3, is GAGVSQTPSNKVTEKGKYVELRCDPISGHTALYWYRQSLGQGPEFLIYFQGTGAADDSGLPNDRFFAVRPEGSVSTLKIQRTERGDSAVYLCASSKDRVVGELFFGEGSRLTVL.

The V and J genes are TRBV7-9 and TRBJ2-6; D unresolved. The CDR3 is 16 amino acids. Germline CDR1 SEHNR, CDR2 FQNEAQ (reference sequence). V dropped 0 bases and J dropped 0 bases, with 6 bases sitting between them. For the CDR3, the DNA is TGTGCCAGCAGCTTAGCGGTAGGCTCTGGGGCCAACGTCCTGACTTTC. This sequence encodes CASSLAVGSGANVLTF.

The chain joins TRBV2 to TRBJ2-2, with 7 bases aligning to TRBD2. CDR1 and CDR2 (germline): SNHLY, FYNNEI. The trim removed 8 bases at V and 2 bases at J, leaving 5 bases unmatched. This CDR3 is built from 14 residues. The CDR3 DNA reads TGTGCCAGCTCCCTAGCGGCAAACACCGGGGAGCTGTTTTTT. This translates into CASSLAANTGELFF. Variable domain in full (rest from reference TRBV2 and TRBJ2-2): EPEVTQTPSHQVTQMGQEVILRCVPISNHLYFYWYRQILGQKVEFLVSFYNNEISEKSEIFDDQFSVERPDGSNFTLKIRSTKLEDSAMYFCASSLAANTGELFFGEGSRLTVL.